One sample yielded the 30 T cell receptor beta chains listed below, sequenced in a study of T cells after yellow fever vaccination. MiXCR was run by TCRdb on the 5' RACE reads, yielding one entry per CDR3 protein. The table records about 260,000 distinct CDR3 sequences, roughly 4.8% of them present only once. The sequencing here drew on CD4+ T cells sorted from PBMCs, taken on the day of the yellow fever booster vaccination. The receptor source for this set is a young man who received the YFV17D yellow fever vaccine.

In this sample, this clonotype turned up a few times. The rearrangement joins TRBV5-4 to TRBJ2-3; 9 nucleotides match TRBD2. The CDR3 has 13 amino acids. V trimming: 5 bases; J trimming: 5 bases; junction bases outside the gene matches: 3. Germline V gene sequence: CDR1 SGHNT, CDR2 YYREEE (reference sequence). This chain's CDR3 is CASRAGGLDTQYF. CDR3 nucleotides: TGTGCCAGCAGGGCGGGGGGGCTAGATACGCAGTATTTT.

This clonotype was detected many times. The V gene is TRBV20-1, the J gene TRBJ2-3; D gene uncertain. The V gene's germline CDR1 is DFQATT and CDR2 SNEGSKA (reference sequence). This CDR3 has 14 residues. With 6 bases removed from V and 0 bases from J, the gap between germline ends came to 13 bases. The CDR3 here is CSAPWAASTDTQYF. The CDR3 DNA sequence: TGCAGTGCCCCATGGGCAGCTAGCACAGATACGCAGTATTTT.

The chain links TRBV7-9 to TRBJ1-1; D is perhaps TRBD1 (5 bases). The CDR3 has 13 amino acids. Trimming stripped 4 bases from V and 7 bases from J, with 13 bases between. Per the germline V gene, CDR1 is SEHNR and CDR2 is FQNEAQ (reference sequence). Written as DNA, the CDR3 is TGTGCCAGCAGCTCGCTGTGGGGACTTGAAGCTTTCTTT. It specifies CASSSLWGLEAFF.

The chain combines TRBV5-6 with TRBJ1-3; no reliable D call. Germline V gene lookup returns CDR1 SGHDT and CDR2 YYEEEE. The V end was cut by 2 bases, the J end by 1 base, with 4 bases between. The CDR3 extends over 13 amino acids. CDR3 protein: CASSFTSGNTIYF. DNA for the CDR3: TGTGCCAGCAGCTTCACATCTGGAAACACCATATATTTT.

This chain connects TRBV9 to TRBJ2-3; 13 nucleotides match TRBD2. This CDR3 spans 16 amino acids. The trim removed 4 bases at V and 4 bases at J, leaving 6 bases unmatched. Germline V lookup: CDR1 SGDLS, CDR2 YYNGEE. In DNA, the CDR3 is TGTGCCAGCAGCCGGGGACTAGCGGGGTTCCCAGATACGCAGTATTTT. It encodes CASSRGLAGFPDTQYF.

This clonotype was seen a few times. This chain uses TRBV2 with TRBJ1-2; D remains unclear. Germline V gives CDR1 SNHLY, CDR2 FYNNEI. The CDR3 covers 15 residues. The V end lost 6 bases, the J end lost 0 bases, and 14 bases lay between the germline ends. CDR3 in amino acids: CASSSQGGTNYGYTF. In nucleotides, the CDR3 is TGTGCCAGCAGCTCTCAAGGAGGAACTAACTATGGCTACACCTTC.

The CDR3 coding sequence is TGCAGCGATAACAGACAAGGGACATCTTCACCCCTCCACTTT. Translation gives CSDNRQGTSSPLHF. This chain joins TRBV20-1 and TRBJ1-6; D is perhaps TRBD1 (6 bases). CDR3 length equals 14 residues. Germline V gives CDR1 DFQATT, CDR2 SNEGSKA (reference sequence).

This clonotype was observed at least ten times. The gene calls are TRBV6-5 and TRBJ2-6; no clear D gene. Germline assignment: CDR1 MNHEY and CDR2 SVGAGI. V lost 4 bases and J lost 2, with 9 bases in between. This CDR3 has 15 amino acids. The CDR3 region has the DNA TGTGCCAGCAGTTCGGGTACCGCTGGGGCCAACGTCCTGACTTTC. This sequence encodes CASSSGTAGANVLTF.

This clonotype was counted only a few times. The V and J genes are TRBV7-2 and TRBJ1-5, with 7 nucleotides matching TRBD1. CDR1 is SGHTA and CDR2 is FQGNSA in the germline V gene. The CDR3 runs 15 residues. J gave up 3 bases and V 4 bases, and 6 bases lay outside the gene matches. The chain's CDR3 is CASSSGGRDNQPQHF. CDR3 coding DNA: TGTGCCAGCAGCTCAGGGGGACGGGACAATCAGCCCCAGCATTTT.

The chain recombines TRBV7-2 with TRBJ2-3; possibly TRBD1 for D (6 bases). Germline CDR1 and CDR2: SGHTA and FQGNSA. Trimming cost V 4 bases and J 1 base, with 15 bases left between them. The CDR3 runs 16 residues. The chain's CDR3 is CASSSPRGWRTDTQYF. CDR3 coding DNA: TGTGCCAGCAGCTCGCCTAGGGGGTGGCGCACAGATACGCAGTATTTT.

This clonotype was picked up a small number of times. The chain is built from TRBV5-1 and TRBJ2-3, with 7 bases identical to TRBD1. The CDR3 consists of 16 residues. After removal of 4 bases from V and 0 bases from J, the junction contained 8 bases not matched to a gene. Germline V lookup: CDR1 SGHRS, CDR2 YFSETQ. This CDR3 is CASSPGQYTSTDTQYF. In DNA form, the CDR3 reads TGCGCCAGCAGCCCGGGACAGTACACTAGCACAGATACGCAGTATTTT.

In this sample, this clonotype turned up many times. The chain carries TRBV12-3 or TRBV12-4 and TRBJ2-2, with 9 nucleotides matching TRBD2. This CDR3 contains 15 residues. Trimming at V came to 2 bases and at J to 4 bases, leaving 2 bases not matched to a gene. CDR3 amino acids: CASSLSGGRTGELFF. DNA for the CDR3: TGTGCCAGCAGTTTAAGCGGGGGGCGCACCGGGGAGCTGTTTTTT.

The table lists this clonotype with a few counts. The J gene is TRBJ2-7, the V gene TRBV7-2; 8 nucleotides agree with TRBD2. The CDR3 is 16 amino acids. Trimming removed 0 bases from V and 0 bases from J; junction bases left unmatched: 4. The germline CDR1 and CDR2 sequences are SGHTA and FQGNSA. The CDR3 bases are TGTGCCAGCAGCTTAGCCGGACTAGCCAACTCCTACGAGCAGTACTTC. It translates to CASSLAGLANSYEQYF.

This sequence joins TRBV5-1 and TRBJ2-1; 10 bases are shared with TRBD2. Trimming took 5 bases from V and 8 from J; bases not matched to a gene: 10. Germline CDR1 is SGHRS and CDR2 is YFSETQ. The CDR3 extends over 15 amino acids. This chain's CDR3 is CASRHQRGGFDEQFF. The CDR3 region has the DNA TGCGCCAGCAGACACCAGCGGGGGGGCTTCGATGAGCAGTTCTTC. The full variable domain, its missing parts supplied by reference TRBV5-1 and TRBJ2-1, is KAGVTQTPRYLIKTRGQQVTLSCSPISGHRSVSWYQQTPGQGLQFLFEYFSETQRNKGNFPGRFSGRQFSNSRSEMNVSTLELGDSALYLCASRHQRGGFDEQFFGPGTRLTVL.

This clonotype has a handful of counts. V gene TRBV20-1 combines with J gene TRBJ2-3; 7 bases agree with TRBD2. The V and J ends lost 6 bases and 1 base, in that order; junction bases with no gene match: 7. This CDR3 is 14 amino acids long. CDR1 and CDR2 from the germline V gene are DFQATT and SNEGSKA (reference sequence). The CDR3 here is CSAPSGGGTDTQYF. The DNA of the CDR3 is TGCAGTGCCCCATCGGGAGGCGGCACAGATACGCAGTATTTT.

This clonotype was observed many times. V and J are TRBV7-2 and TRBJ2-7; TRBD2 agrees at 9 bases. The CDR3 sequence is 18 residues long. Germline-derived CDR1 and CDR2 are SGHTA and FQGNSA. J was trimmed by 2 bases and V by 5 bases; bases with no gene match: 16. The CDR3 protein is CASSPQGLGGGAPYEQYF. As DNA, the CDR3 is TGTGCCAGCAGCCCCCAGGGTTTGGGCGGGGGGGCCCCCTACGAGCAGTACTTC.

This clonotype was picked up a small number of times. This rearrangement joins TRBV7-9 to TRBJ2-2; D gene unclear. The germline V gene has CDR1 SEHNR and CDR2 FQNEAQ (reference sequence). The CDR3 runs to 13 residues. V was clipped by 7 bases and J by 0 bases, with 6 bases between them. For the CDR3, the DNA is TGTGCCAGCACCCACACGAACACCGGGGAGCTGTTTTTT. This translates into CASTHTNTGELFF.

DNA for the CDR3: TGTGCCGGTGGACAGGGATATGGCTACACCTTC. It codes for CAGGQGYGYTF. The chain recombines TRBV6-6 with TRBJ1-2; 8 bases map to TRBD1. This CDR3 spans 11 amino acids. The V and J ends lost 11 bases and 5 bases, in that order; junction bases with no gene match: 4. Germline values: CDR1 MNHNY, CDR2 SVGAGI (reference sequence).

This clonotype occurred a few times. The chain is built from TRBV6-1 and TRBJ2-1; 7 bases match TRBD2. Germline CDR1 and CDR2: MNHNS and SASEGT. V gave up 7 bases and J gave up 3 bases; unmatched junction bases: 6. This CDR3 contains 14 residues. The CDR3 reads CASTRGDYYNEQFF. In DNA, the CDR3 is TGTGCCAGCACCCGGGGGGATTACTACAATGAGCAGTTCTTC.

This clonotype occurred a few times. The chain recombines TRBV4-1 with TRBJ2-2, with 8 bases that match TRBD1. This CDR3 has 16 residues. V shed 3 bases and J 2 bases; nucleotides not matched to a gene: 5. Germline-derived CDR1 and CDR2 are MGHRA and YSYEKL. This CDR3 is CASSHVDRGNTGELFF. The DNA for the CDR3 is TGCGCCAGCAGCCACGTTGACAGGGGAAACACCGGGGAGCTGTTTTTT.

This clonotype turned up a few times. The chain links TRBV4-3 to TRBJ1-1; D gene uncertain. The CDR3 runs to 15 residues. In germline, CDR1 is LGHNA, CDR2 YSLEER. Trimming cost V 2 bases and J 5 bases, with 15 bases left between them. The CDR3, as DNA: TGCGCCAGCAGCCAAAGCTCGGGTTGGAAGACTGAAGCTTTCTTT. Residues: CASSQSSGWKTEAFF.

This clonotype was seen a few times. The genes are TRBV4-1 and TRBJ1-5; tentative D call: TRBD1 (6 bases). CDR1 and CDR2 (germline): MGHRA, YSYEKL. The CDR3 extends over 14 amino acids. The V gene lost 3 bases and the J gene lost 4 bases, with 10 bases spanning the gap. CDR3 nucleotide sequence: TGCGCCAGCAGCCACACAGGGAAGAATCAGCCCCAGCATTTT. Its translation is CASSHTGKNQPQHF.

This sequence joins TRBV4-3 and TRBJ2-2, with D possibly matching TRBD1 (6 bases). The CDR3 runs to 15 residues. With 0 bases removed from V and 7 bases from J, the gap between germline ends came to 12 bases. Per germline, CDR1 LGHNA and CDR2 YSLEER. CDR3 DNA: TGCGCCAGCAGCCAAGAACTACAGGGCGGCGGGGAGCTGTTTTTT. Protein product: CASSQELQGGGELFF.

This clonotype was recorded a few times. The chain recombines TRBV2 with TRBJ2-3, with 13 bases lining up with TRBD2. CDR1 SNHLY and CDR2 FYNNEI come from the germline V gene. J lost 7 bases, V lost 6 bases, and 13 bases had no gene match. This CDR3 is 17 amino acids long. CDR3 sequence: CASSRGLAGALGYTQYF. CDR3 coding DNA: TGTGCCAGCAGCAGAGGACTAGCGGGGGCTTTGGGGTATACGCAGTATTTT.

This clonotype was seen more than once but under ten times. V usage is TRBV28 and J usage is TRBJ2-7; no clear D gene. Germline values: CDR1 MDHEN, CDR2 SYDVKM. Deletions cut 6 bases from V and 0 bases from J, with 15 bases between. The CDR3 extends over 15 amino acids. Here the CDR3 DNA reads TGTGCCAGCAGCTCGGACGGCCTTAGCTCCTACGAGCAGTACGTC. This translates into CASSSDGLSSYEQYV.

This clonotype has at least ten counts. The chain joins TRBV10-3 to TRBJ2-5, with D perhaps matching TRBD1 (5 bases). Trimming removed 6 bases at V and 2 bases at J, with 7 bases between. Per germline, CDR1 ENHRY and CDR2 SYGVKD. This CDR3 is 12 amino acids long. The CDR3 spells CAIRDKQETQYF. The DNA of the CDR3 is TGTGCCATCAGGGACAAACAAGAGACCCAGTACTTC.

The sample holds many counts of this clonotype. This rearrangement joins TRBV5-1 to TRBJ2-5, with 7 bases fitting TRBD2. The CDR3 runs to 16 residues. Losses at the gene ends were 0 bases for V and 1 base for J; bases not matched to a gene: 6. Germline CDR1 is SGHRS and CDR2 is YFSETQ. Here the CDR3 reads CASSLVSGGSQETQYF. In DNA, the CDR3 is TGCGCCAGCAGCTTGGTTTCAGGCGGGAGCCAAGAGACCCAGTACTTC.

The rearrangement joins TRBV5-1 to TRBJ1-3, with 7 bases that match TRBD1. The V segment lost 0 bases and the J segment 8 bases; nucleotides outside the gene matches: 5. The CDR3 runs 14 residues. Germline V CDR1 and CDR2: SGHRS, YFSETQ. In DNA, the CDR3 is TGCGCCAGCAGCTTGGGCAGGGGGATCGACACCATATATTTT. Residues: CASSLGRGIDTIYF.

This rearrangement joins TRBV30 to TRBJ1-6; D gene unclear. Deletions cut 3 bases from V and 9 bases from J, with 12 bases between. CDR1 and CDR2 from the germline V gene are GTSNPN and SVGIG (reference sequence). The CDR3 is 13 residues long. The DNA for the CDR3 is TGTGCCTGGAGAGGAGTCGGTGGTTCACCCCTCCACTTT. Translating gives CAWRGVGGSPLHF.

This clonotype has a count of ten or more. CDR3 protein: CASSQVTGNSPLHF. The CDR3 nucleotides read TGTGCCAGCAGCCAGGTCACAGGGAATTCACCCCTCCACTTT. V and J are TRBV11-1 and TRBJ1-6; possible D gene TRBD1, 6 bases. Germline V gene lookup returns CDR1 SGHAT and CDR2 FQDESV (reference sequence). V lost 5 bases to trimming and J lost 7 bases, with 12 bases between them. The CDR3 spans 14 residues.